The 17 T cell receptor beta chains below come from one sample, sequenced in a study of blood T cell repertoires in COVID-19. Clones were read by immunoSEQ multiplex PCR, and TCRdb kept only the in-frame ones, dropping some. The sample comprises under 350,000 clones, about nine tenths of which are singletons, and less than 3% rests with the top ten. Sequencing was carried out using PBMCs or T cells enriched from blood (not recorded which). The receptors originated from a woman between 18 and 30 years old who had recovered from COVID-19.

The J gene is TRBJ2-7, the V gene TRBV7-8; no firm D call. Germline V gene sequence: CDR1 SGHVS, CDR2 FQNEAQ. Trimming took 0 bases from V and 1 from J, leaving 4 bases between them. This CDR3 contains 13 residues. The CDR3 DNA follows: TGTGCCAGCAGCTTAGCGTATTCCTACGAGCAGTACTTC. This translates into CASSLAYSYEQYF.

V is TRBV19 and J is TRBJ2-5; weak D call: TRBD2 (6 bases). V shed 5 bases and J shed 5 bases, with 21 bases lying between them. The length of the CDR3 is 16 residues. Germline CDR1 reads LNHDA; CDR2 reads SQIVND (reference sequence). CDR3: CASSFSLSPGRETQYF. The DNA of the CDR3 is TGTGCCAGTAGTTTCTCGCTGTCCCCGGGGAGGGAGACCCAGTACTTC.

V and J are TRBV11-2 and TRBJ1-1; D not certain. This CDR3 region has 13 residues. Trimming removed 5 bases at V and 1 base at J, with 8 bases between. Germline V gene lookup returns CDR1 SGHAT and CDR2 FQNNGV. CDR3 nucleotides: TGTGCCAGCAGCGAAGCGAGGAACACTGAAGCTTTCTTT. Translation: CASSEARNTEAFF.

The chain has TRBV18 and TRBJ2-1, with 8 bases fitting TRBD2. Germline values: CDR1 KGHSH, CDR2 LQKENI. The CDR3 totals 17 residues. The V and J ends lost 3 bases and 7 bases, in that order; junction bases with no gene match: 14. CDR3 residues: CASSPNLGLGGGNEQFF. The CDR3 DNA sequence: TGTGCCAGCTCACCGAATTTGGGACTAGGAGGGGGGAATGAGCAGTTCTTC. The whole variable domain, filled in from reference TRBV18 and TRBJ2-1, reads NAGVMQNPRHLVRRRGQEARLRCSPMKGHSHVYWYRQLPEEGLKFMVYLQKENIIDESGMPKERFSAEFPKEGPSILRIQQVVRGDSAAYFCASSPNLGLGGGNEQFFGPGTRLTVL.

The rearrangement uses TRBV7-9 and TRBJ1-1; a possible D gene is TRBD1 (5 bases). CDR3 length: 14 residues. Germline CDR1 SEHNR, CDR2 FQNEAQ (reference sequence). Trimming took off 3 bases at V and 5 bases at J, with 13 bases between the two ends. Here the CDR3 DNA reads TGTGCCAGCAGCTTCCCCGGGGGGGGGACTGAAGCTTTCTTT. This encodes CASSFPGGGTEAFF.

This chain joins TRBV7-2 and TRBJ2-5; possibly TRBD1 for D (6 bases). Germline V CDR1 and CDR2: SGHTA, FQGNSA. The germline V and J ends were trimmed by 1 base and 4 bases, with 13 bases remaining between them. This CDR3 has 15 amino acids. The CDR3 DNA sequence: TGTGCCAGCAGCTTAGGGGCACAGGGTAGAGAGACCCAGTACTTC. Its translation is CASSLGAQGRETQYF.

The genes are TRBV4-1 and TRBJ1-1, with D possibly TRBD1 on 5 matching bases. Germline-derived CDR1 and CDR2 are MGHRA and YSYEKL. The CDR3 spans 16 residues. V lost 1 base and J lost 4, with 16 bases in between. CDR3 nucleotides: TGCGCCAGCAGCCAAGGAGGAGTTCGGGGGGGCACTGAAGCTTTCTTT. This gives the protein CASSQGGVRGGTEAFF.

The CDR3 is CASSPRGGDTQYF. In DNA, the CDR3 is TGCGCCAGCAGCCCACGCGGGGGGGATACGCAGTATTTT. The rearrangement uses TRBV4-1 and TRBJ2-3; 8 nucleotides match TRBD2. Germline V CDR1 and CDR2: MGHRA, YSYEKL. Unmatched junction bases numbered 3, after V lost 4 bases and J lost 6 bases. The CDR3 contains 13 residues.

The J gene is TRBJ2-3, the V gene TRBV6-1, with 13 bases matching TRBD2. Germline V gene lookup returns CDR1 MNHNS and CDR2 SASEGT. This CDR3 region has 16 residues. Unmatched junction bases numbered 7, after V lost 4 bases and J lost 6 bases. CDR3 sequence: CASSATSGGGSDTQYF. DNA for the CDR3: TGTGCCAGCAGTGCCACTAGCGGGGGGGGATCGGATACGCAGTATTTT.

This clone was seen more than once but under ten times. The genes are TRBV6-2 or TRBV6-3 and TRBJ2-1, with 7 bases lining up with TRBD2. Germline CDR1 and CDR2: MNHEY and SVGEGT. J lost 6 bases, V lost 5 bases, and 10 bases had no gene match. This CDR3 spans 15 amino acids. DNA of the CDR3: TGTGCCAGCAGTCCAGAGCGGGGTCTCAGCAATGAGCAGTTCTTC. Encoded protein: CASSPERGLSNEQFF.

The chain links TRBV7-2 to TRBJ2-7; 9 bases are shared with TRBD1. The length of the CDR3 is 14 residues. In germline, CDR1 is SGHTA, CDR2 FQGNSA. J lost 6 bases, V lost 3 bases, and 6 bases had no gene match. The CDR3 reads CASSLVGQGSEQYF. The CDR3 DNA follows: TGTGCCAGCAGCTTGGTGGGACAGGGCAGCGAGCAGTACTTC.

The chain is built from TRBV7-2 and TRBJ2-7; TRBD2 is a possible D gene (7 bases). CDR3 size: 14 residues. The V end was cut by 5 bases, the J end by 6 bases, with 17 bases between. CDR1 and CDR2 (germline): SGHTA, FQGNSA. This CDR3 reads CASSGGGRESEQYF. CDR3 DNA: TGTGCCAGCAGCGGGGGGGGCAGGGAGAGCGAGCAGTACTTC. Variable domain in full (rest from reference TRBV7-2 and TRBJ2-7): GAGVSQSPSNKVTEKGKDVELRCDPISGHTALYWYRQSLGQGLEFLIYFQGNSAPDKSGLPSDRFSAERTGGSVSTLTIQRTQQEDSAVYLCASSGGGRESEQYFGPGTRLTVT.

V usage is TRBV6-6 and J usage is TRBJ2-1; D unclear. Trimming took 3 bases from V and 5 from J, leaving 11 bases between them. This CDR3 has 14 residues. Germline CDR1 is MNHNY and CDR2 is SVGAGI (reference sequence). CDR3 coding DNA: TGTGCCAGCAGTTATCCAGCGTCAGACAATGAGCAGTTCTTC. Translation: CASSYPASDNEQFF.

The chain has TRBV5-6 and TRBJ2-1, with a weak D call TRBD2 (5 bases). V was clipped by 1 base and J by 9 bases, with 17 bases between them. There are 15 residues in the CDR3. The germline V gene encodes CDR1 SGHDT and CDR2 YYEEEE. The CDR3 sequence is CASSLSLAPVGEQFF. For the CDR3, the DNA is TGTGCCAGCAGCTTGTCGTTAGCGCCAGTGGGTGAGCAGTTCTTC.

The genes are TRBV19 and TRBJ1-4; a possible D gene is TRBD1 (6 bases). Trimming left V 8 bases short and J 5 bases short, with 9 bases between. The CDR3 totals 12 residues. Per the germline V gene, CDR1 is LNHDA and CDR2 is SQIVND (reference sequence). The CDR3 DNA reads TGTGCCAGTGGGACAATAAATGAAAAACTGTTTTTT. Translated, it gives CASGTINEKLFF. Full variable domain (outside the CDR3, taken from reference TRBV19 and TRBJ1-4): DGGITQSPKYLFRKEGQNVTLSCEQNLNHDAMYWYRQDPGQGLRLIYYSQIVNDFQKGDIAEGYSVSREKKESFPLTVTSAQKNPTAFYLCASGTINEKLFFGSGTQLSVL.

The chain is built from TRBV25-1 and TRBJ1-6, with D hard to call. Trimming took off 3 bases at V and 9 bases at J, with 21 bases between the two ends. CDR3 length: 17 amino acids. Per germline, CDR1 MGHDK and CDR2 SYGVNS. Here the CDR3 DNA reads TGTGCCAGCAGTGACCCATACAAGACTAAGATGGCTTCACCCCTCCACTTT. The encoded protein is CASSDPYKTKMASPLHF.

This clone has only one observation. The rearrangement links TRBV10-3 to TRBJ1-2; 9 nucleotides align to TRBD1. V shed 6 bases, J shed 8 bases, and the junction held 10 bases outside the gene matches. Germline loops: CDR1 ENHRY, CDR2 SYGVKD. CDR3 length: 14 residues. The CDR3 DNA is TGTGCCATCAGGGCAGACAGGGGGGCTGAGGGCTACACCTTC. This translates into CAIRADRGAEGYTF.